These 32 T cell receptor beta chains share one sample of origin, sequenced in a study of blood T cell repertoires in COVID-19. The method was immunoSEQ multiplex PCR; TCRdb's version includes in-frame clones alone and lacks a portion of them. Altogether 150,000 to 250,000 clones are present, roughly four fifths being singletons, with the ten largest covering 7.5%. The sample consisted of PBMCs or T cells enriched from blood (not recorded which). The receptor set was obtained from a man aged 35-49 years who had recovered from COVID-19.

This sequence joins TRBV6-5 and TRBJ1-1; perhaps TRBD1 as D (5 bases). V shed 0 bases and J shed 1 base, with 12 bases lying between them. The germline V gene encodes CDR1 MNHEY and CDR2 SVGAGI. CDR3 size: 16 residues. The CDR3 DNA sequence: TGTGCCAGCAGTTACTCGTCAGGGTGGAAGAACACTGAAGCTTTCTTT. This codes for CASSYSSGWKNTEAFF.

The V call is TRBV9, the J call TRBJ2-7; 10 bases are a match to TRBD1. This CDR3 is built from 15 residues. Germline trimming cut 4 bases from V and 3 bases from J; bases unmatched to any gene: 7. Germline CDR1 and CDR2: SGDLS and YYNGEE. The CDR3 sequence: CASSFRDRGYYEQYF. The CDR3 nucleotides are TGTGCCAGCAGCTTCCGGGACAGGGGTTACTACGAGCAGTACTTC.

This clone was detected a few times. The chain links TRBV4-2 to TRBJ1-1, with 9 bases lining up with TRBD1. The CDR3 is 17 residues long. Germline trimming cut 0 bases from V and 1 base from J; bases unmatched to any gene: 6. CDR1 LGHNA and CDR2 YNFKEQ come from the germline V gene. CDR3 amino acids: CASSQERTGVGNTEAFF. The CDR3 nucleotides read TGTGCCAGCAGCCAAGAGAGGACAGGGGTGGGGAACACTGAAGCTTTCTTT.

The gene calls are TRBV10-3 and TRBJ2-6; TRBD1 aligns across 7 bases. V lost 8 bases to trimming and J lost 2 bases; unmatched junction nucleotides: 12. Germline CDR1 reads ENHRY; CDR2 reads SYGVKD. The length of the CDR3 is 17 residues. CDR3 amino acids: CAIARGTSDPGANVLTF. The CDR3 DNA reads TGTGCCATCGCCAGGGGGACATCAGACCCTGGGGCCAACGTCCTGACTTTC.

CDR3 sequence: CASRKQQGTNEKLFF. The CDR3 DNA sequence: TGTGCCAGCAGAAAACAACAGGGGACAAATGAAAAACTGTTTTTT. The chain joins TRBV7-9 to TRBJ1-4; 7 nucleotides line up with TRBD1. Trimming took 6 bases from V and 5 from J; bases not matched to a gene: 9. The CDR3 sequence is 15 residues long. Germline CDR1 is SEHNR and CDR2 is FQNEAQ (reference sequence).

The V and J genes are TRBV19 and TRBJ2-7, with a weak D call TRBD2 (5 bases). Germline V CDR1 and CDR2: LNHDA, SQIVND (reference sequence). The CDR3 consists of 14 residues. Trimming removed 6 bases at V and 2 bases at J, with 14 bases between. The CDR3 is CASSSRHGAYEQYF. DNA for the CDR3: TGTGCCAGTAGCTCGCGGCACGGGGCCTACGAGCAGTACTTC.

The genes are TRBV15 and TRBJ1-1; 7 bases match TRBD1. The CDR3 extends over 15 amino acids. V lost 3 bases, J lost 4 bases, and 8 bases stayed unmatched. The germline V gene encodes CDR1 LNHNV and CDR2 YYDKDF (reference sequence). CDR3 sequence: CATSSPSGQITEAFF. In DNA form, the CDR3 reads TGTGCCACCAGCAGCCCTTCGGGACAGATCACTGAAGCTTTCTTT.

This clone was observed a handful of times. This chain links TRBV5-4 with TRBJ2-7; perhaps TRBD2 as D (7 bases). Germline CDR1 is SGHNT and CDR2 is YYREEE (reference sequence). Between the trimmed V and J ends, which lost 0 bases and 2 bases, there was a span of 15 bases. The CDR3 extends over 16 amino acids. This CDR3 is CASSLGGASGAYEQYF. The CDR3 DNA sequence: TGTGCCAGCAGCTTGGGGGGGGCAAGCGGGGCCTACGAGCAGTACTTC.

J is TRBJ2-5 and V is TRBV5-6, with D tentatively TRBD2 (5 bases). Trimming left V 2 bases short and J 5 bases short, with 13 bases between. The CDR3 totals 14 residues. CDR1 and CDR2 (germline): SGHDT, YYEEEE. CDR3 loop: CASSFELAVETQYF. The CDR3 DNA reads TGTGCCAGCAGCTTTGAGCTAGCCGTTGAGACCCAGTACTTC.

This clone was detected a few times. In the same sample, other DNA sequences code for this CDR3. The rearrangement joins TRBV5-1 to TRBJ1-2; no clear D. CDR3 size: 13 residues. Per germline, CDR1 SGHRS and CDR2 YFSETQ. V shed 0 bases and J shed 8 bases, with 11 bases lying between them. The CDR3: CASSLAGSGGYTF. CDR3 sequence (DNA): TGCGCCAGCAGCTTGGCCGGTTCGGGGGGCTACACCTTC. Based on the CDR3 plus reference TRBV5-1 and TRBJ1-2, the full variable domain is KAGVTQTPRYLIKTRGQQVTLSCSPISGHRSVSWYQQTPGQGLQFLFEYFSETQRNKGNFPGRFSGRQFSNSRSEMNVSTLELGDSALYLCASSLAGSGGYTFGSGTRLTVV.

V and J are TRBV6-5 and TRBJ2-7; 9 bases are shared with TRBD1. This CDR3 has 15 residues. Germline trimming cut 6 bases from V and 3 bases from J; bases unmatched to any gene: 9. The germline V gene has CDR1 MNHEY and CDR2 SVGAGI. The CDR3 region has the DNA TGTGCCAGCAGCACCGCCGGGGGACAGGGCTACGAGCAGTACTTC. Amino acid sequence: CASSTAGGQGYEQYF.

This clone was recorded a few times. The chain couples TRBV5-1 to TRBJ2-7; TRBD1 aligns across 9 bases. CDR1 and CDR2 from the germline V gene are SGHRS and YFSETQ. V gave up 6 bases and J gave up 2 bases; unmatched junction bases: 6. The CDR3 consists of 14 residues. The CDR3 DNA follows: TGCGCCAGCAAAATAAGACAGGGGGCCTACGAGCAGTACTTC. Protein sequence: CASKIRQGAYEQYF. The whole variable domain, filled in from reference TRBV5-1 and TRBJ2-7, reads KAGVTQTPRYLIKTRGQQVTLSCSPISGHRSVSWYQQTPGQGLQFLFEYFSETQRNKGNFPGRFSGRQFSNSRSEMNVSTLELGDSALYLCASKIRQGAYEQYFGPGTRLTVT.

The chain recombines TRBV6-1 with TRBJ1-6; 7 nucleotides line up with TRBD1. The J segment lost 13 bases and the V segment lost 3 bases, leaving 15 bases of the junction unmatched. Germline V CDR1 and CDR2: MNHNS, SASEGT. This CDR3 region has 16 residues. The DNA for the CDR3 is TGTGCCAGCAGTGATGGCGCCCAGGGGGTGGGTTATCCCCTCCACTTT. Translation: CASSDGAQGVGYPLHF.

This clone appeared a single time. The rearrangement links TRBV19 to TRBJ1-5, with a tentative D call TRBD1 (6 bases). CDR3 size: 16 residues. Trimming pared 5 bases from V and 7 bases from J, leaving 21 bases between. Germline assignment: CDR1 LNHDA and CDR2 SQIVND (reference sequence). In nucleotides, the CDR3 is TGTGCCAGTAGTTTCAATCAAGGGGGTTCTGAACAGCCCCAGCATTTT. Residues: CASSFNQGGSEQPQHF.

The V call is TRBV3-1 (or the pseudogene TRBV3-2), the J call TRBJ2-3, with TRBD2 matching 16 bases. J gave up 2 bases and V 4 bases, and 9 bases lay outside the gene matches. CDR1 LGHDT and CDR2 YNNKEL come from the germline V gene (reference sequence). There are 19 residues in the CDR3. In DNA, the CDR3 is TGTGCCAGCAGCCGAGTGGGACTAGCGGGGGGGATAATCACAGATACGCAGTATTTT. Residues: CASSRVGLAGGIITDTQYF.

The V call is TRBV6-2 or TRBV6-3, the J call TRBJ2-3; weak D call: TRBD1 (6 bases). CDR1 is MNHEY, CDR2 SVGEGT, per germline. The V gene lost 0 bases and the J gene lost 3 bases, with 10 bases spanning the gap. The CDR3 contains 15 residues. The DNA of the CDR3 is TGTGCCAGCAGTTACTCCGGGACAATGACAGATACGCAGTATTTT. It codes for CASSYSGTMTDTQYF.

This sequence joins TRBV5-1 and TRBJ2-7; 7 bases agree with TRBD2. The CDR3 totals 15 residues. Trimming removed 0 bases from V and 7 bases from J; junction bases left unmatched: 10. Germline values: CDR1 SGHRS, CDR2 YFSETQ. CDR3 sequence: CASSLDFTGGGEQYF. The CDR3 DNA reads TGCGCCAGCAGCTTGGATTTCACGGGAGGTGGGGAGCAGTACTTC.

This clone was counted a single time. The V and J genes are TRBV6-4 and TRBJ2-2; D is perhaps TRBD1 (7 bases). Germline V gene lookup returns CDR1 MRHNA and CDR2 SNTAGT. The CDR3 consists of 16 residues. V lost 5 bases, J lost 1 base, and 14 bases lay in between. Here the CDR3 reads CASSQGGRRNTGELFF. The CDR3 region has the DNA TGTGCCAGCAGTCAGGGGGGCCGGAGGAACACCGGGGAGCTGTTTTTT.

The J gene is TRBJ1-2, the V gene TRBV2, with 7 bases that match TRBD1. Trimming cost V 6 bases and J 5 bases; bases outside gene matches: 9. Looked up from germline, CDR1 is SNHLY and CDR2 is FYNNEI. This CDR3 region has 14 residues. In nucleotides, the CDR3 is TGTGCCAGCAGCACGGACAGGTCTGGGTATGGCTACACCTTC. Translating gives CASSTDRSGYGYTF.

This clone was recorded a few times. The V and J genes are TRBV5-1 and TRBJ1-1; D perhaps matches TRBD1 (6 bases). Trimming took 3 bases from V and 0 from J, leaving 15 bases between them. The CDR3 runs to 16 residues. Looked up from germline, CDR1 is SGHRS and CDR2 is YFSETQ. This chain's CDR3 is CASSSGEPTMNTEAFF. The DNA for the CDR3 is TGCGCCAGCAGCTCAGGGGAGCCTACTATGAACACTGAAGCTTTCTTT. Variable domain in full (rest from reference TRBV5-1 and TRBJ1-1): KAGVTQTPRYLIKTRGQQVTLSCSPISGHRSVSWYQQTPGQGLQFLFEYFSETQRNKGNFPGRFSGRQFSNSRSEMNVSTLELGDSALYLCASSSGEPTMNTEAFFGQGTRLTVV.

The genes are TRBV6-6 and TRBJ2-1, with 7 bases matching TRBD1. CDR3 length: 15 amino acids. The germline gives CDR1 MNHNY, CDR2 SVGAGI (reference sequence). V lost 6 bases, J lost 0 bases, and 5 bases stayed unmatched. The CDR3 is CASSQQGSSYNEQFF. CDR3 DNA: TGTGCCAGCAGCCAACAGGGGAGCTCCTACAATGAGCAGTTCTTC.

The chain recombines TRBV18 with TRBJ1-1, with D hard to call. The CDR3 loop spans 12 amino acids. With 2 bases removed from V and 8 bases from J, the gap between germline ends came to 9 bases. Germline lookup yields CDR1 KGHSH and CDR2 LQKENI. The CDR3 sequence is CASSPAGSEAFF. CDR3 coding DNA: TGTGCCAGCTCACCAGCAGGATCCGAAGCTTTCTTT.

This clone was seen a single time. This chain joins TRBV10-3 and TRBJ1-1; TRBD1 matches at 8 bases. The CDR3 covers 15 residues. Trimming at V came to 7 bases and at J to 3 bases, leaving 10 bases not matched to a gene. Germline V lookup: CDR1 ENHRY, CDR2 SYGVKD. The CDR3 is CAIKETYRGYTEAFF. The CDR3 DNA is TGTGCCATCAAAGAGACCTACAGGGGGTACACTGAAGCTTTCTTT.

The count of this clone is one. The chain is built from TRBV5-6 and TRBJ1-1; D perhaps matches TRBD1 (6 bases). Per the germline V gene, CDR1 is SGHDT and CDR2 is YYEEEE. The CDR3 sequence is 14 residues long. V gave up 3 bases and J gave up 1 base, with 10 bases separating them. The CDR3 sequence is CASSSRGRNTEAFF. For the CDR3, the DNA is TGTGCCAGCAGCTCCAGGGGTCGGAACACTGAAGCTTTCTTT.

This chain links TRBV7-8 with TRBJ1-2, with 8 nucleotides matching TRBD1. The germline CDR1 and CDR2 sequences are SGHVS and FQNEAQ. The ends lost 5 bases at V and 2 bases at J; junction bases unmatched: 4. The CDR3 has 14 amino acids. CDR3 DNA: TGTGCCAGCAGCCTCCGGACAGGGAACTATGGCTACACCTTC. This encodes CASSLRTGNYGYTF.

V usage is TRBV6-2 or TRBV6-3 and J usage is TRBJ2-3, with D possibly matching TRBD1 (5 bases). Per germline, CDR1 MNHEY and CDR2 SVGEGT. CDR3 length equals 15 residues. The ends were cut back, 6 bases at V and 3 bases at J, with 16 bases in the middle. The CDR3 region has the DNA TGTGCCAGCAGCCCGGTTTTGGGGCTGACAGATACGCAGTATTTT. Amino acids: CASSPVLGLTDTQYF.

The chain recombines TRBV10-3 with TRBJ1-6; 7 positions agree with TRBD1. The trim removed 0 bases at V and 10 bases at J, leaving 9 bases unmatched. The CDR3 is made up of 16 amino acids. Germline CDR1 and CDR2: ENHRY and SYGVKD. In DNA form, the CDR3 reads TGTGCCATCAGTGAGTCGAGGGGGCAGGTGGGGTCACCCCTCCACTTT. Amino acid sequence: CAISESRGQVGSPLHF.

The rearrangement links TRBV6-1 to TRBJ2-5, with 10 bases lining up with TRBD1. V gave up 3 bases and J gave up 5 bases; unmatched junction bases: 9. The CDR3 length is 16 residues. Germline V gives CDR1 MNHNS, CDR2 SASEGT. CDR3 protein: CASSEWWDRGWETQYF. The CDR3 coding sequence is TGTGCCAGCAGTGAGTGGTGGGACAGGGGTTGGGAGACCCAGTACTTC.

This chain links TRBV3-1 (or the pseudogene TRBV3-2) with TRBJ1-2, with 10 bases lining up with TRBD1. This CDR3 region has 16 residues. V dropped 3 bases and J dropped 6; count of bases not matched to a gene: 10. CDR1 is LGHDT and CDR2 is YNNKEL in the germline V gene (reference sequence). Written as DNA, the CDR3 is TGTGCCAGCAGCCATGCGGGCGGGACAGGGGAGAATGGCTACACCTTC. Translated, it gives CASSHAGGTGENGYTF.

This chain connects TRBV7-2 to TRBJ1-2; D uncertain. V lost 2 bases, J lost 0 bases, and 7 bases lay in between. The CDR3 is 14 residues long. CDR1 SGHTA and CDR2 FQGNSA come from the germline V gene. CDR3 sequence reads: CASSLRRPNYGYTF. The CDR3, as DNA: TGTGCCAGCAGCTTAAGGAGACCTAACTATGGCTACACCTTC.

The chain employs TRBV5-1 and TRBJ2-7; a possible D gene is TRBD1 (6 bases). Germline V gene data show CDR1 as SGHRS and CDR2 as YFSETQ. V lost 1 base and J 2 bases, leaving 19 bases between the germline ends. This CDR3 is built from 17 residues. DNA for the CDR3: TGCGCCAGCAGCTTGATGTCTGATCAGGGGTATACCTACGAGCAGTACTTC. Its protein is CASSLMSDQGYTYEQYF.

The CDR3 spells CASSLDRGYDYGYTF. CDR3 bases: TGTGCCAGTAGTCTGGACAGGGGGTATGACTATGGCTACACCTTC. V gene TRBV19 combines with J gene TRBJ1-2, with 10 bases fitting TRBD1. Trimming cost V 5 bases and J 3 bases; bases outside gene matches: 6. Germline assignment: CDR1 LNHDA and CDR2 SQIVND (reference sequence). The CDR3 loop spans 15 amino acids.